This T cell receptor beta chain was captured in a study of post-analysis software for immune sequencing data. V dropped 7 bases and J dropped 3; count of bases not matched to a gene: 8. The CDR3 runs to 14 residues. In the case of this clonotype: What it binds is not known.

Study results and limitations: TRBV segments more frequent in patients than in controls numbered five and included TRBV5-6, TRBV5-1 and TRBV20-1. By F measure, samples from a shared preparation batch strongly co-clustered.

Included in the TCR beta cDNA libraries were unique molecular identifiers. One entry per CDR3 protein, called by TCRdb with MiXCR from the PCR reads. The repertoire holds about 770,000 distinct CDR3 sequences, roughly 46% seen once, with 4.9% in the top ten. The chain uses TRBV12-3 or TRBV12-4 and TRBJ2-7, with TRBD1 identical over 8 bases. Material for sequencing was blood. The origin of this receptor is a girl between 5 and 17 years old with multiple sclerosis. CDR3 nucleotides: TGTGCCAGCACCTTGGGACAGGTCGGCTACGAGCAGTACTTC. Its protein product is CASTLGQVGYEQYF.